This T cell receptor (beta chain) appears in the sequencing data of a study of control samples from healthy donors and cancer patients. Using immunoSEQ multiplex PCR, the repertoire was profiled, and TCRdb retains in-frame clones only, with some absent. The sample includes around 78,000 clones, about 93% seen only once; the top ten take around 4.5%. The V and J ends lost 5 bases and 5 bases, in that order; junction bases with no gene match: 3. The germline V gene encodes CDR1 SGHTA and CDR2 FQGNSA. The CDR3 length is 14 residues. Material for sequencing was blood. This TCR derives from a woman aged 18-29 years in good health. This sequence joins TRBV7-2 and TRBJ2-1, with TRBD2 matching 10 bases. The CDR3 loop is CASSPGTSDNEQFF. The DNA for the CDR3 is TGTGCCAGCAGCCCAGGGACTAGCGACAATGAGCAGTTCTTC.